This T cell receptor beta chain was identified during a study of cytomegalovirus exposure and HLA in healthy donors. Study as a whole: Around 180 million T cells yielded 117 million unique TCR beta sequences, as an earlier analysis found. Study-wide results and caveats: An ancestry cluster, one associated with Asian ancestry, reportedly showed fewer N-insertions than the approximately 700-donor mean in a later analysis. Earlier analysis yielded a pattern in which most TCR beta V segments were productive about 87% or about 30% of the time.

This clone was counted between two and nine times. The antigen is not known. PCR was performed using 60 Vbeta and 13 Jbeta primers. Clones were sequenced by immunoSEQ multiplex PCR, and TCRdb holds only the in-frame ones, with some missing. The sample shows over 80,000 clones, approximately 71% of them seen only once. J gave up 3 bases and V 5 bases, and 5 bases lay outside the gene matches. Per the germline V gene, CDR1 is MNHNY and CDR2 is SVGAGI (reference sequence). This CDR3 region has 15 residues. The TCR was taken from a woman younger than 35 in good health and CMV-seropositive. The specimen was PBMCs. This sequence joins TRBV6-6 and TRBJ1-4; 8 nucleotides align to TRBD1. CDR3 bases: TGTGCCAGCAGTCAAGACAGGGGAGCTAATGAAAAACTGTTTTTT. It specifies CASSQDRGANEKLFF.